Below are 27 T cell receptor beta chains sequenced from a single sample in a study of CD8+CD57+ T cells in acquired aplastic anemia. Template material for TCR beta VDJ and CDR3 profiling consisted of genomic DNA. TCRdb fed the reads into MiXCR, producing one record per CDR3 protein. Of 100,000 to 130,000 distinct CDR3 sequences in the sample, 50% to 65% were seen once. Source material: sorted CD4+, CD8+, or CD8+CD57+ T cells (not recorded which) from PBMCs. All receptors come from a human donor in good health, serving as a control.

The table lists this clonotype with a few counts. The V gene is TRBV29-1, the J gene TRBJ2-6, with D unresolved. The germline V gene has CDR1 SQVTM and CDR2 ANQGSEA. The CDR3 length is 15 residues. Trimming stripped 4 bases from V and 1 base from J, with 11 bases between. CDR3 sequence: CSVVAGSSGANVLTF. The CDR3 DNA follows: TGCAGCGTTGTTGCTGGTTCGTCTGGGGCCAACGTCCTGACTTTC.

The chain is built from TRBV15 and TRBJ2-7, with TRBD2 matching over 8 bases. CDR3 length: 16 residues. With V trimmed by 2 bases and J by 7 bases, 13 bases remained unmatched. Germline CDR1 LNHNV, CDR2 YYDKDF (reference sequence). CDR3 sequence: CATSRFGLAATREQYV. In nucleotides, the CDR3 is TGTGCCACCAGCAGATTCGGACTAGCCGCGACCCGGGAGCAGTACGTC.

This clonotype has at least ten counts. The chain employs TRBV6-1 and TRBJ2-7, with D hard to call. V was shortened by 1 base and J by 5 bases, with 12 bases between the two germline ends. This CDR3 has 14 amino acids. Per germline, CDR1 MNHNS and CDR2 SASEGT. The CDR3 is CASSEEWVTHEQYF. The CDR3 coding sequence is TGTGCCAGCAGTGAAGAGTGGGTGACCCACGAGCAGTACTTC.

This clonotype appeared a few times. This sequence joins TRBV16 and TRBJ2-7, with 10 bases lining up with TRBD1. Germline V CDR1 and CDR2: KGHSY, FQNENV. This CDR3 comprises 12 residues. Trimming cost V 11 bases and J 4 bases; bases outside gene matches: 5. CDR3 loop: CAETGGNYEQYF. For the CDR3, the DNA is TGTGCCGAGACAGGGGGCAATTACGAGCAGTACTTC.

This clonotype was detected a few times. The chain has TRBV25-1 and TRBJ2-7; 7 nucleotides line up with TRBD2. The CDR3 has 12 amino acids. V shed 7 bases, J shed 6 bases, and the junction held 6 bases outside the gene matches. CDR1 and CDR2 from the germline V gene are MGHDK and SYGVNS. CDR3 protein: CASTGGIVEQYF. The CDR3 DNA sequence: TGTGCCAGCACCGGGGGGATAGTCGAGCAGTACTTC.

The CDR3 sequence is CASSDIGVLGNQPQHF. CDR3 DNA sequence: TGTGCCAGCAGTGATATCGGGGTGTTAGGGAATCAGCCCCAGCATTTT. The chain employs TRBV25-1 and TRBJ1-5; D is unclear. The CDR3 has 16 amino acids. The germline gives CDR1 MGHDK, CDR2 SYGVNS. The V gene lost 3 bases and the J gene lost 4 bases, with 16 bases spanning the gap.

This clonotype has just a few counts. The genes are TRBV29-1 and TRBJ1-1; D is unclear. CDR1 is SQVTM, CDR2 ANQGSEA, per germline. This CDR3 contains 12 residues. The V end was cut by 4 bases, the J end by 4 bases, with 10 bases between. CDR3 DNA sequence: TGCAGCGTTGTGGGTGATAGCACTGAAGCTTTCTTT. This codes for CSVVGDSTEAFF.

The V and J genes are TRBV25-1 and TRBJ1-5; weak D call: TRBD1 (6 bases). This CDR3 is 14 amino acids long. The V end was cut by 4 bases, the J end by 6 bases, with 13 bases between. Germline CDR1 reads MGHDK; CDR2 reads SYGVNS. Here the CDR3 reads CASSGGGTGQPQHF. The CDR3 coding sequence is TGTGCCAGCAGTGGGGGGGGCACGGGTCAGCCCCAGCATTTT. Full variable domain (rest looked up from reference TRBV25-1 and TRBJ1-5): EADIYQTPRYLVIGTGKKITLECSQTMGHDKMYWYQQDPGMELHLIHYSYGVNSTEKGDLSSESTVSRIRTEHFPLTLESARPSHTSQYLCASSGGGTGQPQHFGDGTRLSIL.

This clonotype was counted at least ten times. The gene calls are TRBV12-3 or TRBV12-4 and TRBJ2-7; maybe TRBD1 (5 bases). This CDR3 is built from 13 residues. V was pared by 6 bases and J by 4 bases, with 13 bases between. The CDR3 sequence: CASSLKQGYEQYF. The CDR3 region has the DNA TGTGCCAGCAGCCTCAAGCAGGGTTACGAGCAGTACTTC.

This clonotype was found many times. The CDR3 nucleotides are TGTGCCAGCAGCTTGCAAGGCTTTAGCAATCAGCCCCAGCATTTT. Translated: CASSLQGFSNQPQHF. The chain uses TRBV5-8 and TRBJ1-5, with unresolved D. Germline lookup yields CDR1 SGHTS and CDR2 YDEGEE. The CDR3 spans 15 residues. V was clipped by 1 base and J by 0 bases, with 8 bases between them.

This clonotype was counted at least ten times. The chain combines TRBV11-2 with TRBJ2-3, with 14 positions matching TRBD2. Germline lookup yields CDR1 SGHAT and CDR2 FQNNGV. The CDR3 sequence is 17 residues long. V trimming: 5 bases; J trimming: 3 bases; junction bases outside the gene matches: 7. CDR3 DNA sequence: TGTGCCAGCAGCGGGACTAGCGGGGGCCGCTTGACAGATACGCAGTATTTT. Protein sequence: CASSGTSGGRLTDTQYF.

The rearrangement joins TRBV19 to TRBJ1-4, with a weak D call TRBD1 (5 bases). Germline-derived CDR1 and CDR2 are LNHDA and SQIVND (reference sequence). Deletions cut 6 bases from V and 4 bases from J, with 12 bases between. This CDR3 is built from 14 residues. CDR3 DNA sequence: TGTGCCAGTAGGAAACAGGACCGTAATGAAAAACTGTTTTTT. Translating gives CASRKQDRNEKLFF. Looking up the rest from reference TRBV19 and TRBJ1-4 gives the full variable domain: DGGITQSPKYLFRKEGQNVTLSCEQNLNHDAMYWYRQDPGQGLRLIYYSQIVNDFQKGDIAEGYSVSREKKESFPLTVTSAQKNPTAFYLCASRKQDRNEKLFFGSGTQLSVL.

This clonotype was seen only a few times. The rearrangement joins TRBV7-2 to TRBJ1-6; D uncertain. The CDR3 has 12 residues. Germline V CDR1 and CDR2: SGHTA, FQGNSA. The V end lost 5 bases, the J end lost 10 bases, and 9 bases lay between the germline ends. The CDR3 protein is CASSGLRSPLHF. CDR3 bases: TGTGCCAGCAGCGGCCTCAGATCACCCCTCCACTTT.

About this clonotype itself: A much larger clonotype is one base distant, so this may be a read error. The gene calls are TRBV5-4 and TRBJ2-1; no clear D. Trimming stripped 6 bases from V and 4 bases from J, with 20 bases between. Germline V gene lookup returns CDR1 SGHNT and CDR2 YYREEE (reference sequence). This CDR3 has 16 amino acids. The CDR3 here is CASTSLADGTYNEQFF. CDR3 sequence (DNA): TGTGCCAGCACCTCCTTGGCTGACGGAACTTACAATGAGCAGTTCTTC.

This clonotype was picked up one time. The chain uses TRBV25-1 and TRBJ2-2; 7 bases line up with TRBD1. CDR1 is MGHDK and CDR2 is SYGVNS in the germline V gene. The length of the CDR3 is 13 residues. V lost 4 bases and J lost 6; bases outside the gene matches: 2. The DNA of the CDR3 is TGTGCCAGCAGTGGACAGGGACCCGGGGAGCTGTTTTTT. Protein: CASSGQGPGELFF.

The chain uses TRBV29-1 and TRBJ2-7; 7 nucleotides agree with TRBD1. V lost 7 bases to trimming and J lost 5 bases; unmatched junction nucleotides: 14. The germline V gene has CDR1 SQVTM and CDR2 ANQGSEA. The CDR3 consists of 14 residues. The CDR3 DNA reads TGCAGCGCCGAAAACAGGGGTGAAGGGGACGAGCAGTACTTC. Amino acid sequence: CSAENRGEGDEQYF.

This clonotype was detected a few times. This chain uses TRBV15 with TRBJ2-3, with D possibly matching TRBD2 (5 bases). The CDR3 sequence is 16 residues long. Trimming shortened V by 0 bases and J by 1 base, and 11 bases separated the two germline ends. Germline lookup yields CDR1 LNHNV and CDR2 YYDKDF (reference sequence). CDR3 coding DNA: TGTGCCACCAGCAGAGAGGATGTCGGGGGCACAGATACGCAGTATTTT. Protein product: CATSREDVGGTDTQYF.

The chain recombines TRBV2 with TRBJ2-7; D perhaps matches TRBD1 (6 bases). This CDR3 has 12 amino acids. The V gene's germline CDR1 is SNHLY and CDR2 FYNNEI. V was clipped by 6 bases and J by 3 bases, with 9 bases between them. This chain's CDR3 is CASSEGDYEQYF. The CDR3 bases are TGTGCCAGCAGCGAGGGGGACTACGAGCAGTACTTC.

In this sample, this clonotype turned up many times. The V call is TRBV7-3, the J call TRBJ2-1; weak D call: TRBD2 (5 bases). The V end was cut by 0 bases, the J end by 7 bases, with 7 bases between. This CDR3 is 13 amino acids long. From germline, CDR1 is SGHTA and CDR2 FQGTGA. The DNA for the CDR3 is TGTGCCAGCAGCTTAACGCGGAGGAATGAGCAGTTCTTC. The encoded protein is CASSLTRRNEQFF.

This chain uses TRBV2 with TRBJ2-5; the match to TRBD1 covers 7 bases. Germline V gives CDR1 SNHLY, CDR2 FYNNEI. Trimming cost V 8 bases and J 2 bases; bases outside gene matches: 8. CDR3 length equals 14 residues. CDR3 DNA sequence: TGTGCCAGCGGTCCGACAGGGTCGCAAGAGACCCAGTACTTC. Amino acid sequence: CASGPTGSQETQYF.

This clonotype was observed many times. The V gene is TRBV6-1, the J gene TRBJ1-4; D gene unclear. V dropped 4 bases and J dropped 8 bases, with 5 bases sitting between them. Germline lookup yields CDR1 MNHNS and CDR2 SASEGT. CDR3 size: 11 residues. CDR3 in amino acids: CASSVTEKLFF. The CDR3 bases are TGTGCCAGCAGTGTAACGGAAAAACTGTTTTTT.

The chain combines TRBV20-1 with TRBJ2-2; D is possibly TRBD1 or TRBD2 (5 bases each). The CDR3 is 15 amino acids. Trimming cost V 1 base and J 2 bases, with 11 bases left between them. Germline V gene lookup returns CDR1 DFQATT and CDR2 SNEGSKA (reference sequence). The CDR3 loop reads CSARVHGANTGELFF. The CDR3 bases are TGCAGTGCTAGAGTGCACGGGGCTAACACCGGGGAGCTGTTTTTT.

About this clonotype itself: This clone may be a read error of a much larger clone one base away. The chain has TRBV12-3 or TRBV12-4 and TRBJ2-5; D might be TRBD2 (5 bases). V shed 7 bases and J shed 2 bases, with 17 bases lying between them. The CDR3 runs 15 residues. CDR3: CASTPIWTGQETQYF. The CDR3 bases are TGTGCCAGCACACCCATCTGGACTGGTCAAGAGACCCAGTACTTC.

This clonotype appeared many times. The chain carries TRBV7-2 and TRBJ1-2; D ambiguous. Germline lookup yields CDR1 SGHTA and CDR2 FQGNSA. The CDR3 is 13 amino acids. V was clipped by 1 base and J by 4 bases, with 7 bases between them. CDR3 protein: CASSLGMAYGYTF. For the CDR3, the DNA is TGTGCCAGCAGCTTAGGAATGGCCTATGGCTACACCTTC.

J is TRBJ1-2 and V is TRBV7-2; 8 bases line up with TRBD1. The germline V gene encodes CDR1 SGHTA and CDR2 FQGNSA. The length of the CDR3 is 15 residues. Trimming cost V 0 bases and J 8 bases; bases outside gene matches: 8. The CDR3 nucleotides read TGTGCCAGCAGCTTAGCGAGGACAGGGCAGGGAGGCTACACCTTC. Protein: CASSLARTGQGGYTF.

In its sample, this clonotype was seen once. The CDR3 loop reads CASRGDRGQDGYTF. CDR3 in DNA: TGTGCCAGCAGGGGGGACAGGGGGCAGGATGGCTACACCTTC. V and J are TRBV2 and TRBJ1-2; 12 nucleotides match TRBD1. This CDR3 spans 14 amino acids. The ends lost 6 bases at V and 6 bases at J; junction bases unmatched: 5. Germline CDR1 SNHLY, CDR2 FYNNEI.

This chain uses TRBV29-1 with TRBJ2-7, with D unclear. The CDR3 runs 12 residues. V was trimmed by 8 bases and J by 1 base, leaving 12 bases between them. The germline V gene encodes CDR1 SQVTM and CDR2 ANQGSEA. The CDR3 sequence is CSQVTESYEQYF. As DNA, the CDR3 is TGCAGCCAAGTAACAGAGTCCTACGAGCAGTACTTC.